What follows describes a single TCR beta chain. The antigen is unknown. Since all of the isolated RNA was reverse transcribed, expressed TCRB transcripts were what got sequenced. Repertoires were generated with immunoSEQ multiplex PCR, while TCRdb's copy carries only in-frame clones and drops some. The sample gives roughly 240,000 clones, more than 65% of which show up once; 0.053% is in the top ten. CD4+ naive, central memory, regulatory and stem cell-like memory cells were sorted via CD45RO/CCR7/CD25/CD127/CD95/CD27. The data derive from a study of beta chain features in type 1 diabetes. This CDR3 has 12 amino acids. V was cut by 8 bases and J by 7 bases, with 15 bases left in between. Germline V gene data show CDR1 as SQVTM and CDR2 as ANQGSEA. Study-wide results and caveats: Researchers cautioned that cDNA sequencing could over-represent cells with high TCR expression. VDJ junctions sequenced from type 1 diabetes patients showed fewer insertions and more deletions.

Sequencing was performed on naive CD4+ T cells from blood. The receptor comes from a man aged 30-40 years in good health. V usage is TRBV29-1 and J usage is TRBJ2-1; tentatively, D is TRBD1 or TRBD2 (5 bases each). The CDR3 is CSPRGHGNEQFF. The DNA of the CDR3 is TGCAGCCCCCGGGGCCACGGAAATGAGCAGTTCTTC.